This TCR beta chain is from a study of T and B cells in COVID-19 patients. Across the study: Peripheral blood came from COVID-19 patients with active infection or after recovery. The recovered cohort's median age was approximately 37 years, versus around 70 years in active infection. Of 20 to 25 active-infection patients, over 9 were critically ill with mechanical ventilation or extracorporeal membrane oxygenation.

The CDR3 length is 15 residues. Germline V gene sequence: CDR1 SGHNT, CDR2 YYREEE (reference sequence). Trimming pared 0 bases from V and 6 bases from J, leaving 12 bases between. Findings and caveats of the study: At recovery TRB diversity and richness exceeded healthy donors, after highly clonal active COVID-19 repertoires.

TRB was amplified from around 250-500 ng of blood genomic DNA. Multiplex PCR with BIOMED2 TRB-A/B primer pools amplified TRB rearrangements. TCRdb reprocessed the multiplex PCR reads via MiXCR and lists one record per CDR3 protein. The sample holds roughly 2,500 distinct CDR3 sequences; 27% are singletons and the top ten take roughly 35%. As for this clonotype: As yet, its antigen is unknown.

The rearrangement uses TRBV5-4 and TRBJ1-4; D perhaps matches TRBD1 (5 bases). The sample comprised blood. The clonotype was recovered from a human donor with active COVID-19. The CDR3 spells CASSLGPGMDEKLFF. CDR3 sequence (DNA): TGTGCCAGCAGCTTGGGCCCAGGGATGGATGAAAAACTGTTTTTT.